These 15 T cell receptor beta chains share one sample of origin, sequenced in a study of PD-L1 blockade in urothelial cancer. Time point given: pretreatment peripheral blood. Here immunoSEQ multiplex PCR was the method, and the copy in TCRdb shows in-frame clones only, minus some. Among 100,000 to 150,000 clones listed, less than 85% were seen once. Specimen: PBMCs, collected around atezolizumab (anti-PD-L1) treatment. Receptors originate from a man in his fifties or sixties with urothelial cancer.

V gene TRBV19 combines with J gene TRBJ1-2; D possibly corresponds to TRBD1 (5 bases). The germline CDR1 and CDR2 sequences are LNHDA and SQIVND (reference sequence). Deletions cut 3 bases from V and 5 bases from J, with 16 bases between. The CDR3 extends over 15 amino acids. The CDR3 DNA reads TGTGCCAGTAGTATGGGGCAGACCAAAACTTATGGCTACACCTTC. This translates into CASSMGQTKTYGYTF.

This clone has only a few counts. V is TRBV2 and J is TRBJ1-5; weak D call: TRBD1 (5 bases). Trimming shortened V by 8 bases and J by 0 bases, and 14 bases separated the two germline ends. CDR1 and CDR2 from the germline V gene are SNHLY and FYNNEI. This CDR3 comprises 15 residues. The CDR3 nucleotides read TGTGCCAGCGCGGGACGGATGTATAGCAATCAGCCCCAGCATTTT. It specifies CASAGRMYSNQPQHF.

This clone was seen a few times. The V gene is TRBV10-3, the J gene TRBJ1-1, with TRBD1 matching over 7 bases. In germline, CDR1 is ENHRY, CDR2 SYGVKD. The CDR3 sequence is 14 residues long. Losses at the gene ends were 0 bases for V and 6 bases for J; bases not matched to a gene: 4. CDR3 nucleotides: TGTGCCATCAGTGAGTCGACAGGGTCCCCTGAAGCTTTCTTT. This sequence encodes CAISESTGSPEAFF.

This chain connects TRBV27 to TRBJ2-3; 14 bases match TRBD2. V lost 5 bases to trimming and J lost 4 bases; unmatched junction nucleotides: 11. Germline V gives CDR1 MNHEY, CDR2 SMNVEV (reference sequence). This CDR3 has 18 amino acids. The CDR3 sequence is CASSSESGLAGVSDTQYF. CDR3 nucleotides: TGTGCCAGCAGTAGTGAATCGGGACTAGCGGGGGTATCAGATACGCAGTATTTT.

This sequence joins TRBV7-8 and TRBJ2-2; tentatively, D is TRBD1 (6 bases). The CDR3 consists of 16 residues. Trimming cost V 2 bases and J 4 bases, with 14 bases left between them. Germline V gene data show CDR1 as SGHVS and CDR2 as FQNEAQ. CDR3 loop: CASSLIWGQSTGELFF. For the CDR3, the DNA is TGTGCCAGCAGCTTAATCTGGGGGCAGAGCACCGGGGAGCTGTTTTTT.

The chain employs TRBV29-1 and TRBJ2-1; D gene unclear. Per germline, CDR1 SQVTM and CDR2 ANQGSEA. The CDR3 sequence is 12 residues long. With 7 bases removed from V and 0 bases from J, the gap between germline ends came to 7 bases. The CDR3 spells CSARPSYNEQFF. The CDR3 region has the DNA TGCAGCGCGCGGCCCTCCTACAATGAGCAGTTCTTC.

The CDR3 sequence is CASSHRQGENIQYF. CDR3 sequence (DNA): TGCGCCAGCAGCCACAGACAGGGGGAGAACATTCAGTACTTC. The chain employs TRBV5-1 and TRBJ2-4; TRBD1 aligns across 9 bases. V dropped 4 bases and J dropped 7; count of bases not matched to a gene: 6. Germline assignment: CDR1 SGHRS and CDR2 YFSETQ. This CDR3 has 14 residues.

The chain joins TRBV5-5 to TRBJ2-3; TRBD2 is a possible D gene (6 bases). Germline CDR1 SGHKS, CDR2 YYEKEE (reference sequence). There are 14 residues in the CDR3. Trimming took off 0 bases at V and 6 bases at J, with 11 bases between the two ends. DNA for the CDR3: TGTGCCAGCAGCTTGGTGGGGAGGACGGATACGCAGTATTTT. Protein: CASSLVGRTDTQYF.

This clone has just a few counts. The chain uses TRBV7-9 and TRBJ1-6; D unresolved. In germline, CDR1 is SEHNR, CDR2 FQNEAQ (reference sequence). This CDR3 has 13 residues. V lost 0 bases, J lost 8 bases, and 5 bases lay in between. CDR3 DNA sequence: TGTGCCAGCAGCTTAGCGCAGGATTCACCCCTCCACTTT. Its translation is CASSLAQDSPLHF.

J is TRBJ1-2 and V is TRBV11-1, with 8 bases that match TRBD1. This CDR3 is built from 15 residues. CDR1 SGHAT and CDR2 FQDESV come from the germline V gene (reference sequence). J was trimmed by 3 bases and V by 4 bases; bases with no gene match: 7. CDR3 bases: TGTGCCAGCAGCTCCAGACAGGGGTTGGACTATGGCTACACCTTC. Protein product: CASSSRQGLDYGYTF. Supplemented by reference TRBV11-1 and TRBJ1-2, the full variable domain reads EAEVAQSPRYKITEKSQAVAFWCDPISGHATLYWYRQILGQGPELLVQFQDESVVDDSQLPKDRFSAERLKGVDSTLKIQPAELGDSAMYLCASSSRQGLDYGYTFGSGTRLTVV.

In its sample, this clone was seen once. The chain employs TRBV28 and TRBJ2-7, with 11 nucleotides matching TRBD1. The V and J ends lost 4 bases and 3 bases, in that order; junction bases with no gene match: 5. The CDR3 has 15 amino acids. Germline loops: CDR1 MDHEN, CDR2 SYDVKM. Written as DNA, the CDR3 is TGTGCCAGCAGTTCACCCGGGACAGGGGGCTACGAGCAGTACTTC. Translation gives CASSSPGTGGYEQYF.

This chain joins TRBV7-3 and TRBJ2-7; TRBD1 is a possible D gene (6 bases). This CDR3 contains 13 residues. Trimming removed 5 bases at V and 4 bases at J, with 12 bases between. Germline loops: CDR1 SGHTA, CDR2 FQGTGA. DNA of the CDR3: TGTGCCAGCAGCCAGACACAGGGTTACGAGCAGTACTTC. This translates into CASSQTQGYEQYF.

The chain couples TRBV15 to TRBJ2-7; tentative D call: TRBD2 (5 bases). CDR3 length: 16 residues. Trimming removed 3 bases from V and 4 bases from J, with 19 bases in between. Looked up from germline, CDR1 is LNHNV and CDR2 is YYDKDF (reference sequence). The CDR3 DNA reads as TGTGCCACCAGCAGTCTATGGGGAGTACTCGGTTACGAGCAGTACTTC. As protein: CATSSLWGVLGYEQYF.

Written as DNA, the CDR3 is TGCGCCAGCAGTCACTCCCGGGGTCACATTACCACTGAAGCTTTCTTT. Its protein product is CASSHSRGHITTEAFF. J is TRBJ1-1 and V is TRBV23-1; the D is unclear. TRBV23-1 is recorded as an ORF, its role being uncertain. The V end was cut by 3 bases, the J end by 4 bases, with 18 bases between. CDR3 length: 16 residues.

This chain links TRBV28 with TRBJ1-3, with a weak D call TRBD1 (6 bases). V was trimmed by 6 bases and J by 4 bases, leaving 19 bases between them. Germline CDR1 and CDR2: MDHEN and SYDVKM. The CDR3 runs to 16 residues. The CDR3 DNA reads as TGTGCCAGCAGCCCTGGTGGACAGCCCCGGGGAAACACCATATATTTT. Protein sequence: CASSPGGQPRGNTIYF.